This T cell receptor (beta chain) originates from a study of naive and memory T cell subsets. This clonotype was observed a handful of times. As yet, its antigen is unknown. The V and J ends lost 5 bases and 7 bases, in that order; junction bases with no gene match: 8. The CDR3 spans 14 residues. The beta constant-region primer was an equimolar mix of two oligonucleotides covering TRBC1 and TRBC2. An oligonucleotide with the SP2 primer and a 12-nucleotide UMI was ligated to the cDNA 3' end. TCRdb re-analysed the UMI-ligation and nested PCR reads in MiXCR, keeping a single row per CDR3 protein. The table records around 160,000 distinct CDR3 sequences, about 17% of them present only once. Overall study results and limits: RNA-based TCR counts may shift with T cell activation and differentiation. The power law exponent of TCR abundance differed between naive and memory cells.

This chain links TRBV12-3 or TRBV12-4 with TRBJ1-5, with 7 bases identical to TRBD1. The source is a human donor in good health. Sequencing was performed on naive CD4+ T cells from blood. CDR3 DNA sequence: TGTGCCAGCAGTCCAGACAGGGAAGTACAGCCCCAGCATTTT. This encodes CASSPDREVQPQHF.